The TCR beta chain described here comes from a study of patients and donors after allogeneic stem cell transplantation. This clonotype was seen only a few times. The CDR3 contains 13 residues. Per the germline V gene, CDR1 is SGDLS and CDR2 is YYNGEE. With 0 bases removed from V and 7 bases from J, the gap between germline ends came to 8 bases. TCRdb used MiXCR to reprocess the RT-PCR reads, holding one entry per CDR3 protein. The sample has more than 850,000 distinct CDR3 sequences; under 20% are singletons. This clonotype originated in a human donor who was either an allogeneic HSCT recipient or a stem cell or donor lymphocyte infusion donor (not recorded which). It is not recorded whose cells these are; they may come from a transplant donor. The chain has TRBV9 and TRBJ2-1, with D unclear. The sequencing sample was made of blood, either unsorted or a sorted T cell fraction (not recorded which). The CDR3 DNA follows: TGTGCCAGCAGCGTAGTTGCCGCAAATGAGCAGTTCTTC. Residues: CASSVVAANEQFF.